The entry that follows covers one TCR beta chain sequence. The data stem from a study of blood T cell repertoires in COVID-19. Across the whole study: PBMCs, B-cell-depleted T cells, or T cells provided the cDNA or gDNA that made up the material.

The CDR3 runs to 13 residues. Deletions cut 2 bases from V and 3 bases from J, with 8 bases between. In germline, CDR1 is SQVTM, CDR2 ANQGSEA. Under the authors' procedure: From reference gene primer amplification, estimates of nucleated cell counts were derived. TCRdb's copy holds only in-frame clones and misses some; the assay was immunoSEQ multiplex PCR. Clone size and the V and J calls come from that table; the DNA yielded D and trimming. The sample carries some 140,000 clones, 75% to 80% recorded once. The chain recombines TRBV29-1 with TRBJ1-3; D might be TRBD1 (6 bases). Sequenced material: peripheral blood. The clonotype originates from a man older than 75 with acute or convalescent COVID-19. As DNA, the CDR3 is TGCAGCGTTGAAAAACAGGGTGGAAACACCATATATTTT. Encoded protein: CSVEKQGGNTIYF.